Below, 23 T cell receptor beta chains from the same sample are listed, as sequenced in a study of blood T cell repertoires in COVID-19. The protocol was immunoSEQ multiplex PCR, while the TCRdb copy is restricted to in-frame clones and leaves out a portion. The data show roughly 200,000 clones, with around 85% seen just once and around 3.3% held by the top ten. What was sequenced was peripheral blood. The receptors were sampled from a man between 60 and 75 years old with acute or convalescent COVID-19.

This clone was counted a single time. The rearrangement joins TRBV2 to TRBJ2-3; 7 bases align to TRBD2. Germline V gives CDR1 SNHLY, CDR2 FYNNEI. V gave up 2 bases and J gave up 0 bases; unmatched junction bases: 5. The CDR3 spans 16 residues. The CDR3 DNA sequence: TGTGCCAGCAGTGAACGGGGGGAGACTAGCACAGATACGCAGTATTTT. Translation gives CASSERGETSTDTQYF.

The chain joins TRBV9 to TRBJ2-5; 11 bases fit TRBD2. Germline values: CDR1 SGDLS, CDR2 YYNGEE. With 3 bases clipped from V and 1 base from J, the junction kept 5 bases outside the gene matches. The length of the CDR3 is 16 residues. CDR3 nucleotides: TGTGCCAGCAGCGAAGGACTAGCGGGCGTCCAAGAGACCCAGTACTTC. This encodes CASSEGLAGVQETQYF.

The rearrangement links TRBV28 to TRBJ2-5, with unresolved D. Trimming took 6 bases from V and 3 from J, leaving 20 bases between them. Germline V lookup: CDR1 MDHEN, CDR2 SYDVKM. The CDR3 contains 16 residues. The DNA of the CDR3 is TGTGCCAGCAGCCCGATGAGGAGTGGCGCTGAAGAGACCCAGTACTTC. Amino acid sequence: CASSPMRSGAEETQYF.

V and J are TRBV5-1 and TRBJ2-1; 8 positions agree with TRBD2. Germline V gene sequence: CDR1 SGHRS, CDR2 YFSETQ. With V trimmed by 0 bases and J by 0 bases, 14 bases remained unmatched. The CDR3 is made up of 20 amino acids. The CDR3 sequence: CASSLDRLGGRPGSYNEQFF. The CDR3 DNA follows: TGCGCCAGCAGCTTGGATCGACTGGGCGGGAGGCCGGGCTCCTACAATGAGCAGTTCTTC.

The chain carries TRBV19 and TRBJ1-5; 10 nucleotides agree with TRBD1. The J segment lost 5 bases and the V segment lost 7 bases, leaving 8 bases of the junction unmatched. This CDR3 is 15 amino acids long. Germline V gene data show CDR1 as LNHDA and CDR2 as SQIVND (reference sequence). Written as DNA, the CDR3 is TGTGCCAGTACTACTCCGGGACAGGGGCATCAGCCCCAGCATTTT. Translated: CASTTPGQGHQPQHF. Based on the CDR3 plus reference TRBV19 and TRBJ1-5, the full variable domain is DGGITQSPKYLFRKEGQNVTLSCEQNLNHDAMYWYRQDPGQGLRLIYYSQIVNDFQKGDIAEGYSVSREKKESFPLTVTSAQKNPTAFYLCASTTPGQGHQPQHFGDGTRLSIL.

The V call is TRBV5-1, the J call TRBJ2-4; possible D gene TRBD2, 6 bases. This CDR3 comprises 13 residues. Germline loops: CDR1 SGHRS, CDR2 YFSETQ. V was cut by 2 bases and J by 11 bases, with 14 bases left in between. CDR3 protein: CASSFGSRELQYF. CDR3 DNA: TGCGCCAGCAGCTTCGGGTCGCGGGAACTTCAGTACTTC.

This rearrangement joins TRBV10-2 to TRBJ1-6; 7 bases align to TRBD1. Germline CDR1 and CDR2: WSHSY and SAAADI. V was clipped by 7 bases and J by 9 bases; unmatched bases: 6. The length of the CDR3 is 13 residues. CDR3 in amino acids: CASKGPGGSPLHF. The CDR3 nucleotides read TGCGCCAGCAAGGGCCCAGGGGGTTCACCCCTCCACTTT.

The chain has TRBV3-1 (or the pseudogene TRBV3-2) and TRBJ1-6; 7 bases are shared with TRBD1. Germline V gene data show CDR1 as LGHDT and CDR2 as YNNKEL (reference sequence). The CDR3 runs to 15 residues. Trimming at V came to 3 bases and at J to 8 bases, leaving 7 bases not matched to a gene. The DNA of the CDR3 is TGTGCCAGCAGCCACCCCAGGGACAGCTATTCACCCCTCCACTTT. Its protein is CASSHPRDSYSPLHF.

The J gene is TRBJ1-2, the V gene TRBV7-9, with 7 bases that match TRBD1. The germline CDR1 and CDR2 sequences are SEHNR and FQNEAQ (reference sequence). The CDR3 runs to 15 residues. The V segment lost 5 bases and the J segment 4 bases; nucleotides outside the gene matches: 10. CDR3 DNA: TGTGCCAGCAGCCGACCACAGGGGCTCGGCTATGGCTACACCTTC. This codes for CASSRPQGLGYGYTF. The full variable domain, in which reference TRBV7-9 and TRBJ1-2 provide the parts outside the CDR3, is DTGVSQNPRHKITKRGQNVTFRCDPISEHNRLYWYRQTLGQGPEFLTYFQNEAQLEKSRLLSDRFSAERPKGSFSTLEIQRTEQGDSAMYLCASSRPQGLGYGYTFGSGTRLTVV.

The chain carries TRBV2 and TRBJ2-1, with 10 bases lining up with TRBD2. Germline loops: CDR1 SNHLY, CDR2 FYNNEI. This CDR3 spans 15 amino acids. Unmatched junction bases numbered 5, after V lost 8 bases and J lost 1 base. CDR3 nucleotide sequence: TGTGCCAGCGGATTAGCGGGAGGTTCCTACAATGAGCAGTTCTTC. Protein sequence: CASGLAGGSYNEQFF.

J is TRBJ2-7 and V is TRBV5-1, with TRBD1 matching over 7 bases. With 2 bases clipped from V and 1 base from J, the junction kept 3 bases outside the gene matches. This CDR3 spans 14 amino acids. In germline, CDR1 is SGHRS, CDR2 YFSETQ. The CDR3 nucleotides are TGCGCCAGCAGCTTCGGGACAGAATCCTACGAGCAGTACTTC. Translated: CASSFGTESYEQYF.

The rearrangement joins TRBV19 to TRBJ2-3; tentative D call: TRBD2 (6 bases). The CDR3 totals 19 residues. The germline V gene has CDR1 LNHDA and CDR2 SQIVND (reference sequence). The V gene lost 5 bases and the J gene lost 2 bases, with 26 bases spanning the gap. CDR3 residues: CASSPASGTQHTVTDTQYF. The CDR3 nucleotides are TGTGCCAGTAGTCCAGCTTCCGGGACTCAGCATACCGTCACAGATACGCAGTATTTT.

V and J are TRBV5-1 and TRBJ2-7; 11 positions agree with TRBD2. This CDR3 is 15 amino acids long. J gave up 0 bases and V 4 bases, and 3 bases lay outside the gene matches. In germline, CDR1 is SGHRS, CDR2 YFSETQ. The CDR3 sequence: CASSRLAGPSYEQYF. The CDR3 nucleotides read TGCGCCAGCAGCCGACTAGCGGGACCCTCCTACGAGCAGTACTTC.

The chain couples TRBV7-9 to TRBJ2-1; 7 bases are a match to TRBD2. This CDR3 region has 16 residues. J lost 0 bases, V lost 5 bases, and 7 bases had no gene match. CDR1 SEHNR and CDR2 FQNEAQ come from the germline V gene (reference sequence). The CDR3 is CASSQRGLSSYNEQFF. CDR3 bases: TGTGCCAGCAGCCAGCGGGGATTGAGCTCCTACAATGAGCAGTTCTTC.

In its sample, this clone was seen once. J is TRBJ2-1 and V is TRBV6-2 or TRBV6-3; D perhaps matches TRBD1 (6 bases). Trimming left V 1 base short and J 2 bases short, with 12 bases between. The CDR3 covers 16 residues. Germline CDR1 reads MNHEY; CDR2 reads SVGEGT. CDR3 nucleotides: TGTGCCAGCAGTTACTTGGGCAGGGGTACCTACAATGAGCAGTTCTTC. Protein: CASSYLGRGTYNEQFF.

V gene TRBV28 combines with J gene TRBJ1-6, with D perhaps TRBD1 (5 bases). V was clipped by 6 bases and J by 0 bases, with 18 bases between them. CDR1 MDHEN and CDR2 SYDVKM come from the germline V gene. The CDR3 has 18 residues. CDR3 region: CASRRQTGLSSYNSPLHF. Here the CDR3 DNA reads TGTGCCAGCAGACGCCAGACGGGACTTAGCTCCTATAATTCACCCCTCCACTTT.

This sequence joins TRBV4-3 and TRBJ2-1; weak D call: TRBD2 (5 bases). The CDR3 is made up of 18 amino acids. V lost 0 bases to trimming and J lost 0 bases, with 15 bases between them. Germline assignment: CDR1 LGHNA and CDR2 YSLEER. CDR3 in amino acids: CASSQEVRGLSSYNEQFF. Written as DNA, the CDR3 is TGCGCCAGCAGCCAAGAGGTGAGAGGACTTAGCTCCTACAATGAGCAGTTCTTC.

This chain joins TRBV6-5 and TRBJ2-6, with unresolved D. Germline CDR1 is MNHEY and CDR2 is SVGAGI. The CDR3 has 14 residues. Trimming removed 11 bases at V and 0 bases at J, with 11 bases between. CDR3 coding DNA: TGTGCCTCCATTACAGTCTCTGGGGCCAACGTCCTGACTTTC. Translating it yields CASITVSGANVLTF.

The gene calls are TRBV24-1 and TRBJ2-5; D uncertain. CDR1 and CDR2 (germline): KGHDR, SFDVKD. The V and J ends lost 4 bases and 0 bases respectively, with 11 bases between them. The CDR3 is 15 residues long. The CDR3: CATSDPTTYQETQYF. The CDR3 DNA reads as TGTGCCACCAGTGACCCTACTACGTACCAAGAGACCCAGTACTTC.

Comments on this clone: At one of its ends the junction is not consistent with the germline gene, which may arise from a read error. Within the sample, other DNA sequences also encode this same CDR3. The chain is built from TRBV7-9 and TRBJ2-3; D is unresolved. Germline values: CDR1 SEHNR, CDR2 FQNEAQ (reference sequence). This CDR3 has 16 residues. CDR3 in amino acids: CASSLARGGSTDTQYF. Written as DNA, the CDR3 is TGTGCCAGCAGCTTAGCGCGAGGCGGAAGCACGGATACGCAGTATTTT. The complete variable domain, with remaining parts taken from reference TRBV7-9 and TRBJ2-3, reads DTGVSQNPRHKITKRGQNVTFRCDPISEHNRLYWYRQTLGQGPEFLTYFQNEAQLEKSRLLSDRFSAERPKGSFSTLEIQRTEQGDSAMYLCASSLARGGSTDTQYFGPGTRLTVL.

This clone came up a few times. The gene calls are TRBV7-3 and TRBJ2-7, with D possibly matching TRBD2 (6 bases). This CDR3 comprises 13 residues. Trimming removed 6 bases from V and 2 bases from J, with 11 bases in between. Germline-derived CDR1 and CDR2 are SGHTA and FQGTGA. The CDR3 DNA reads as TGTGCCAGCAGTGGGGGGAGTCCCTACGAGCAGTACTTC. As protein: CASSGGSPYEQYF.

The chain employs TRBV7-9 and TRBJ1-1; 9 bases fit TRBD1. The CDR3 has 17 amino acids. Germline V gives CDR1 SEHNR, CDR2 FQNEAQ (reference sequence). V shed 1 base and J 0 bases; nucleotides not matched to a gene: 6. CDR3 DNA sequence: TGTGCCAGCAGCTTAGTACACAGGGACAGGGTGAACACTGAAGCTTTCTTT. Residues: CASSLVHRDRVNTEAFF.

The genes are TRBV2 and TRBJ2-1; 8 positions agree with TRBD2. The germline V gene encodes CDR1 SNHLY and CDR2 FYNNEI. The CDR3 extends over 15 amino acids. Germline trimming cut 6 bases from V and 1 base from J; bases unmatched to any gene: 5. CDR3 DNA: TGTGCCAGCAGGGGGGCGGGAGGATCCTACAATGAGCAGTTCTTC. This translates into CASRGAGGSYNEQFF.